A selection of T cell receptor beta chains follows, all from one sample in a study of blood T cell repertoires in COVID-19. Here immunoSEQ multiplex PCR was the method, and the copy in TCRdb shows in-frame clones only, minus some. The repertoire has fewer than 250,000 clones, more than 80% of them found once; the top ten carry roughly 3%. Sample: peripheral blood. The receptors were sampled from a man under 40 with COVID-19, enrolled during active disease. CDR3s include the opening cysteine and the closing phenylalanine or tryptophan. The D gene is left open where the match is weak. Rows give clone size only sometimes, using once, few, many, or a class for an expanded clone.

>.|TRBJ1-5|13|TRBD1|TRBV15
CATSTGQDQPQHF
TGTGCCACCAGCACCGGACAGGATCAGCCCCAGCATTTT
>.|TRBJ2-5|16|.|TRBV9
CASSTGSSLGGETQYF
TGTGCCAGCAGCACCGGGAGTTCCCTCGGGGGAGAGACCCAGTACTTC
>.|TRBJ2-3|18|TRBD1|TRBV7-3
CASSLISSGQGLADTQYF
TGTGCCAGCAGCTTAATCTCCTCCGGACAGGGGCTCGCAGATACGCAGTATTTT
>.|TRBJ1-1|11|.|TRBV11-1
CASSHDTEAFF
TGTGCCAGCAGCCATGACACTGAAGCTTTCTTT
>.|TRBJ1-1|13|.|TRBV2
CASISGTVAEAFF
TGTGCCAGCATCTCTGGGACTGTAGCTGAAGCTTTCTTT
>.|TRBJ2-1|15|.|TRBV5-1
CASSLEEAVYNEQFF
TGCGCCAGCAGCTTGGAGGAGGCGGTTTACAATGAGCAGTTCTTC
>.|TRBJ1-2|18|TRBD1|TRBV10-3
CAISDRPPGQGTYYGYTF
TGTGCCATCAGTGACCGGCCCCCGGGACAGGGGACTTATTATGGCTACACCTTC
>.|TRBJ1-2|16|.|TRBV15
CATSGAWDKPNYGYTF
TGTGCCACCAGCGGCGCATGGGACAAACCTAACTATGGCTACACCTTC
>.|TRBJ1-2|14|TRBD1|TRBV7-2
CASSLLGTGDGYTF
TGTGCCAGCAGCTTGCTCGGGACAGGGGACGGCTACACCTTC
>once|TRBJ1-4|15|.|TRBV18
CASSPEGIRSEKLFF
TGTGCCAGCTCACCAGAGGGAATTAGAAGTGAAAAACTGTTTTTT
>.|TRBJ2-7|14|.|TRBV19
CASSIADRTYEQYF
TGTGCCAGTAGTATCGCGGACAGAACCTACGAGCAGTACTTC
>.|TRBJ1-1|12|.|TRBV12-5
CASGQGHTEAFF
TGTGCTAGTGGACAGGGTCACACTGAAGCTTTCTTT
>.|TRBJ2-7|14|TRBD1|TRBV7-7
CASSPGTGVYEQYF
TGTGCCAGCAGCCCCGGGACAGGGGTCTACGAGCAGTACTTC
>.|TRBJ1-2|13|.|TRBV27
CASSRLQGGGYTF
TGTGCCAGCAGTAGACTCCAGGGTGGTGGCTACACCTTC
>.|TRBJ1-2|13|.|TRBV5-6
CASSLGAAYGYTF
TGTGCCAGCAGCTTGGGGGCAGCCTATGGCTACACCTTC
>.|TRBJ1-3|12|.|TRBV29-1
CSVAISGNTIYF
TGCAGCGTTGCTATCTCTGGAAACACCATATATTTT
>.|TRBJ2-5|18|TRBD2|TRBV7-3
CASSLIGLAGVRQETQYF
TGTGCCAGCAGCTTAATAGGTCTAGCGGGCGTCCGACAAGAGACCCAGTACTTC
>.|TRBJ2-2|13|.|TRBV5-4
CASSFDRWRELFF
TGTGCCAGCAGCTTCGACAGGTGGCGGGAGCTGTTTTTT
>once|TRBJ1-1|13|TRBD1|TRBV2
CASASRDRGSAFF
TGTGCCAGCGCGTCCCGGGACAGGGGTTCAGCTTTCTTT
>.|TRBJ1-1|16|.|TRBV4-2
CASSQEGAKMNTEAFF
TGTGCCAGCAGCCAAGAGGGGGCAAAGATGAACACTGAAGCTTTCTTT
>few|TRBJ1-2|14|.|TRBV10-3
CAISESGGNYGYTF
TGTGCCATCAGTGAGTCGGGGGGGAACTATGGCTACACCTTC
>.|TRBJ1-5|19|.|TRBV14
CASSQVQSEEGYSNQPQHF
TGTGCCAGCAGCCAAGTTCAATCGGAGGAGGGTTATAGCAATCAGCCCCAGCATTTT
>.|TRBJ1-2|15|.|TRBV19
CASSRVGLDYYGYTF
TGTGCCAGTAGTAGAGTGGGGTTGGACTACTATGGCTACACCTTC
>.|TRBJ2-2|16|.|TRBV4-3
CASSQDWRGRAGELFF
TGCGCCAGCAGCCAAGATTGGAGGGGAAGGGCCGGGGAGCTGTTTTTT
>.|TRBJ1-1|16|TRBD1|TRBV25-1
CASSESPWTGGTEAFF
TGTGCCAGCAGTGAATCCCCTTGGACAGGGGGCACTGAAGCTTTCTTT
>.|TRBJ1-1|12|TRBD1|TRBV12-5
CASGWETGQAFF
TGTGCTAGTGGTTGGGAGACAGGGCAAGCTTTCTTT
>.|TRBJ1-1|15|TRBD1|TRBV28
CASSLLSGGNTEAFF
TGTGCCAGCAGTTTATTATCAGGGGGGAACACTGAAGCTTTCTTT
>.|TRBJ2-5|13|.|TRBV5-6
CASSLTGWETQYF
TGTGCCAGCAGCTTGACGGGGTGGGAGACCCAGTACTTC
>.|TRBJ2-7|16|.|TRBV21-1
CASSPYRDRVTYEQYF
TGTGCCAGCAGCCCGTACCGGGACAGGGTTACCTACGAGCAGTACTTC
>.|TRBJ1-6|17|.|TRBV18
CASSPLPGYTDNSPLHF
TGTGCCAGCTCACCACTCCCAGGGTACACTGATAATTCACCCCTCCACTTT
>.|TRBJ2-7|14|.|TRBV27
CASSLRTGTYEQYF
TGTGCCAGCAGTTTACGAACAGGGACGTACGAGCAGTACTTC
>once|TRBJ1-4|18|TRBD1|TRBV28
CASSPPGQPLPTNEKLFF
TGTGCCAGCAGTCCACCGGGACAGCCGCTTCCAACTAATGAAAAACTGTTTTTT
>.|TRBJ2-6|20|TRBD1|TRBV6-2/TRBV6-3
CASSYSWSIPTGVGANVLTF
TGTGCCAGCAGTTACAGTTGGTCGATTCCGACAGGGGTCGGGGCCAACGTCCTGACTTTC
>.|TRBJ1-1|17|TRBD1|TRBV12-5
CASGLVLGQVGITEAFF
TGTGCTAGTGGTTTGGTACTAGGACAGGTGGGGATCACTGAAGCTTTCTTT
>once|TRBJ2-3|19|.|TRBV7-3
CASSSPREYSGEATDTQYF
TGTGCCAGCAGCTCCCCTAGGGAGTATTCGGGGGAGGCCACAGATACGCAGTATTTT
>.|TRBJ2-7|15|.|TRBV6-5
CASSYSTGNFYEQYF
TGTGCCAGCAGTTACTCGACAGGTAACTTCTACGAGCAGTACTTC
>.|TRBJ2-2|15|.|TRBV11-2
CASSYLGVISGELFF
TGTGCCAGCAGCTACCTCGGGGTAATTAGCGGGGAGCTGTTTTTT